This record looks at one TCR beta chain sequence and its context. Its antigen is still unknown. No per-base quality is available; no much larger clone lies one base away. Libraries were made using the immunoSEQ multiplex PCR assay. For the multiplex PCR, a mixture combining 60 forward primers for TCR Vbeta segments and 13 reverse primers for TCR Jbeta segments was used. A multiplex PCR assay on genomic DNA amplified the CDR3 region of rearranged TCR beta genes. The Illumina HiSeq System was used to sequence the amplified TCR beta libraries as 87-base-pair reads. Regarding the original processing steps: A later analysis tallied around 80 million unique TCR beta chains across the 700 or so repertoires, and some 10 million of those chains were shared by two or more donors. A nearest-neighbor algorithm error-corrected the raw reads and collapsed the reads into unique sequences, merging closely related sequences to remove PCR and sequencing errors. V, D and J gene segments were assigned by aligning CDR3 sequences to IMGT reference sequences. For a sequence to be retained, a match of at least six nucleotides was required to both a V gene segment and a J gene segment. Rearrangements were called productive when the CDR3 lacked stop codons and stayed in frame with V and J; all others were non-productive. Following IMGT convention, CDR3 was defined as the stretch from the second conserved V-encoded cysteine to the conserved J-encoded phenylalanine. The earlier analysis of some 540 of the donors excluded any sequence lacking an unambiguous match to a single V gene segment. An earlier analysis of a few hundred of the donors classified V segments as functional when productive rearrangements were above 56.7% and as segregating when the standard deviation between donors was above 5%. A statistical classification framework was built to diagnose cytomegalovirus status from the catalog of TCR beta chain sequences. In a later analysis, TCR nucleotide sequences were compared against IMGT/GENE-DB human TR gene sequences so that V and J genes could be assigned. A later analysis assigned CDR3 sequences and most-parsimonious VDJ recombination scenarios with the TCRdist pipeline. In a later analysis, each TCR beta chain was defined by its CDR3 amino acid sequence together with its V-gene family, and reads without a unique V-gene family were excluded. As a way to deal with suspected cross-contamination and a sequencing artifact, a later analysis dropped approximately 590 nucleotide sequences that were highly shared and had low generation probability. A later analysis calculated a clonal expansion index for each public chain from normalized within-repertoire ranks of inferred template counts. Generation probabilities in a later analysis came from a VDJ recombination model fitted to out-of-frame rearrangements, and those results were checked against IGoR. A later analysis scored TCR-TCR, TCR-HLA and TCR-CMV co-occurrence with hypergeometric tests, applying a repertoire-size bias correction to TCR pairs. To estimate false discovery rates, a later analysis permuted the HLA or CMV assignments 20 times. In a later analysis, co-occurring TCRs were grouped using DBSCAN, with TCRdist sequence similarity added in when clustering inside HLA-allele-positive subsets. Co-occurrence clustering excluded repertoires with fewer than 30,000 or more than 120,000 public chains, plus five with anomalous nucleotide sharing. TCRdb re-hosts the immuneACCESS table, in-frame sequences only. Its copies lack some clones; in the studies checked, an unresolved V gene accounts for under half of them, and the cause for the rest is not known. That table gives V, J and clone size, and the DNA gave D and trimming. For this sample the table gives 150,000 to 200,000 clones, of which almost 85% were detected only once. Clones ranked in the top ten supply under 3% of the sample.

Its CDR3 holds 12 amino acids, cysteine through phenylalanine. Of the read, only the CDR3 DNA is kept; its 36 bases are in frame from base 1. V is clipped by 5 bases and J by 12 bases, and the sequence between their germline boundaries is 14 bases long. The germline V gene gives CDR1 as SGHTA and CDR2 as FQGTGA. This specimen comes from a study of cytomegalovirus exposure and HLA in healthy donors (dated by TCRdb to the late 2010s). For context, the study as a whole: An earlier analysis of 587 of the donors reported 276 Gb of sequence data and 117 million unique TCR beta sequences obtained from some 170 million T cells. All discovery cohort repertoires had been generated on a single sequencing platform. To study patterns of TCR occurrence, a later analysis re-analyzed previously published TCR beta repertoires from around 700 donors and added high-resolution HLA genotyping. Roughly 300 gigabases of sequencing data and some 85 million unique TCR sequences were included in an early release covering about 600 HLA-typed donors. The number of donors typed differed by locus, with about 620-630 for A, B, C, DRB1 and DQB1, approximately 500 for DQA1, 606 for DPA1, and around 460 for DPB1. The study aimed to test whether signatures of past pathogen exposure could be identified by cataloging public T cell receptors. To predict cytomegalovirus infection status, the study combined high-throughput TCR immunosequencing, statistical association of individual TCRs with disease status, and machine learning. Rather than using new phenotypic data, the later analysis identified candidate immune exposures from TCR beta sequences and from how often those sequences occurred across donors. In addition to the first cohort of 650 to 750 subjects, a separate validation cohort of 100 to 150 different subjects was used. In an earlier analysis of more than 550 of the donors, high-throughput TCR beta sequencing was used to judge whether each TCR beta V gene segment behaved as functional or pseudogenic. Among about 400 genotyped donors of the cohort, an average of approximately 200,000 unique TCR beta nucleotide sequences was sequenced per donor, of which about 18% were non-productive. Of the 350 to 400 genotyped donors, about 80% fell in the genetic ancestry cluster associated with self-reported Caucasian donors. Four to six DR-DQ haplotypes were handled as single units for association and clustering, since linkage in the cohort was strong. Using immunosequencing, the study profiled T cell repertoires from 640 or so subjects and related those repertoires to cytomegalovirus serostatus. Donor age, sex, ethnicity and CMV serostatus were compiled alongside the repertoire data. In a later genetic analysis, genome-wide SNP genotypes for about 65% of the roughly 700 donors were used, and that subset was treated as a discovery cohort. Both class I and class II loci were covered by HLA typing, at four-digit resolution.

The full study reports these points: A few of the identified cytomegalovirus-associated TCR beta chains were confirmed in vitro to be specific for cytomegalovirus antigens. A later genetic analysis reported fewer N-insertions in productive TCRs among donors in an Asian-associated ancestry cluster than the approximately 670-donor mean. Only TCR beta chains were sequenced in this cohort, and the absence of alpha or paired-chain data limited detectable features. Strong co-occurrence of HLA alleles, especially DR and DQ, made assigning TCR associations to individual alleles difficult. Roughly uniform sequencing depth across donors was assumed in presence/absence analyses, although this assumption may not hold. A later analysis found that most CMV-associated TCR beta chains appeared HLA-restricted, with HLA associations seemingly driven largely by CMV exposure. In an earlier analysis of around 600 of the donors, most TCR beta V segments appeared in productive rearrangements about 90% or about 30% of the time, broadly matching IMGT annotations. A further reported finding was that TCR beta sequences accurately predicted the HLA-A and HLA-B alleles for most subjects in the first cohort. Because counts were too low, roughly 18 rarely observed V segments, including chromosome 9 orphons, were left out of the earlier analysis of 587 of the donors. According to a later analysis, TCR association rates differed among HLA loci, with DRB1 alleles showing the most associated TCRs and HLA-C alleles showing the fewest. A group of highly shared sequence variants was considered likely to be a technical artifact of the sequencing pipeline. Correlated functional status among segregating V segments might reflect linkage disequilibrium, but an unknown experimental factor could not be ruled out. Immune exposure information for the cohort was limited to CMV serostatus. Because some donors lacked HLA typing at each locus, the association tests relied only on the typed subset. In a later genetic analysis, a missense DCLRE1C variant was associated with V-gene and J-gene trimming of TCR beta chains, and the association was replicated in an independent cohort. Some IMGT-functional V segments, including TRBV6-2 and TRBV6-3, could not be distinguished by the 87-base-pair reads and were therefore excluded. The authors suggested that the approach could potentially be extended to other disease states and immunological phenotypes. At a false discovery rate of 0.05, a later analysis linked under 20,000 TCR beta sequences to specific HLA alleles. Several of the top co-occurrence clusters appeared to be linked to parvovirus B19, influenza, CMV and Epstein-Barr virus, according to a later analysis. In both the original and validation cohorts, the classifier was reported to diagnose cytomegalovirus status with high specificity and sensitivity. In a later analysis, HLA-associated TCR beta chains showed more clonal expansion and lower generation probabilities than non-associated chains that were equally common. Across donors, most TCR sequences were observed very rarely, whereas some public TCRs were present in many individuals. The study gave a list of about 170 TCR beta chains associated with cytomegalovirus.

In total, 500 to 700 healthy bone marrow donors made up the cohort. All cohort members were sampled while nominally healthy, although unrecorded immune exposures were likely present. The donor tested CMV seronegative, placing the donor among the 350 or so seronegative members of the cohort. Each donor provided a peripheral blood sample, and peripheral blood mononuclear cells were used for TCR beta sequencing. Genomic DNA was extracted from the blood cell samples with the Qiagen DNeasy Blood Extraction Kit. The sequence was collected from a woman aged 45-60 years in good health and CMV-seronegative. Sequencing was performed on PBMCs. The sequence joins TRBV7-3 to TRBJ2-1; a tentative D call is TRBD2 (5 bases match). For the CDR3, the sequence is CASSRLGEGQFF. The DNA reads TGTGCCAGCAGCCGTCTCGGTGAGGGGCAGTTCTTC.